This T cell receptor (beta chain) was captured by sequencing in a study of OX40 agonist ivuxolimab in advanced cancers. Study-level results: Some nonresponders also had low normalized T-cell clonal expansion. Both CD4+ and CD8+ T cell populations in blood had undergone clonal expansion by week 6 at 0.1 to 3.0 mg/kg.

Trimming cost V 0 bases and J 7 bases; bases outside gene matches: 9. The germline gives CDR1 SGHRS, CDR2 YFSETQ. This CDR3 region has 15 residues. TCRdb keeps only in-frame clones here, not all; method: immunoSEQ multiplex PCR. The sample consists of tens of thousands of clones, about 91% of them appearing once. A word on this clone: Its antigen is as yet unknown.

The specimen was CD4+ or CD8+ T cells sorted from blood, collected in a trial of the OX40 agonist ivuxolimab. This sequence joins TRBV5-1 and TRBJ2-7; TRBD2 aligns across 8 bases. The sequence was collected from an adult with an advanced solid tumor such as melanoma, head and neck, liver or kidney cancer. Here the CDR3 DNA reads TGCGCCAGCAGCTTGGATCAGCGGGAGACGGGGGAGCAGTACTTC. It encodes CASSLDQRETGEQYF.